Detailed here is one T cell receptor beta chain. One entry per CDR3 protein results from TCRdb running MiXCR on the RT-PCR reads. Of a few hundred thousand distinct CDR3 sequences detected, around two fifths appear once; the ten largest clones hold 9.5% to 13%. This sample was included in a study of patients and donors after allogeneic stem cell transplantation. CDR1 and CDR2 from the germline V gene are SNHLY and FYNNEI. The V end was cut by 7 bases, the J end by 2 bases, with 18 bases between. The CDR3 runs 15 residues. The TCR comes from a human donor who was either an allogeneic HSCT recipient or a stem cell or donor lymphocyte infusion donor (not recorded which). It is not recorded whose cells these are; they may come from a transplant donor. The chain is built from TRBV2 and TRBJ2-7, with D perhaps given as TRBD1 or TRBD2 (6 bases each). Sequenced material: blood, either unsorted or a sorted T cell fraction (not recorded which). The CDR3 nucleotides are TGTGCCAGCACCGGGGGCCAATATTCTACCTACGAGCAGTACTTC. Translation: CASTGGQYSTYEQYF.